This T cell receptor beta chain is from a study of blood T cell repertoires in COVID-19. Across the study: T cells, B-cell-depleted T cells, or PBMCs supplied cDNA or gDNA.

Per the original data handling: Amplified reference gene primers provided the basis for estimating nucleated cell counts. Profiling relied on immunoSEQ multiplex PCR, and the TCRdb table lists in-frame clones only, not all of them. V, J and clone size derive from that table, while D and trimming were established from the DNA sequence. The repertoire includes 50,000 to 70,000 clones, 75% to 85% of them detected once, and more than 5% sits in the top ten. Judged by abundance, this clone is medium-sized. Within the sample, other DNA sequences also encode this same CDR3. The CDR3 is 13 residues long. V was clipped by 4 bases and J by 4 bases, with 10 bases between them.

The genes are TRBV12-3 or TRBV12-4 and TRBJ1-2; D unresolved. Sequenced: peripheral blood. This sequence was found in a woman aged 55-69 years with acute or convalescent COVID-19. The CDR3 sequence: CASSSSTGYGYTF. The DNA for the CDR3 is TGTGCCAGCAGTTCGTCGACGGGCTATGGCTACACCTTC.